The source of this TCR beta chain is a study of T cells after yellow fever vaccination. This clonotype was detected a few times. Its antigen remains unknown. Study-level results: One caveat is that FACS-sorted repertoires could contain abundant clonotypes contaminating from the bulk population. Peaking on day 5 versus 15, the secondary response was faster but weaker. Reappearing after the booster were most of the clones from primary vaccination (roughly 96% CD4, around 90% CD8).

This CDR3 has 14 residues. Trimming took off 2 bases at V and 2 bases at J, with 13 bases between the two ends. Germline values: CDR1 DFQATT, CDR2 SNEGSKA (reference sequence). UMIs and a universal primer site were added when TCR cDNA was made by 5'RACE template switching. TCRdb itself ran the 5' RACE reads through MiXCR, one entry per CDR3 protein. This table holds some 670,000 distinct CDR3 sequences, over 9% found once. Specimen: PBMCs, collected on the day of the yellow fever booster vaccination. The TCR originated in a man aged 25 to 45 who received the YFV17D yellow fever vaccine. The V gene is TRBV20-1, the J gene TRBJ2-7; D is perhaps TRBD1 (7 bases). The CDR3 spells CSARSPGGTYEQYF. The CDR3 coding sequence is TGCAGTGCTAGATCTCCAGGGGGGACCTACGAGCAGTACTTC.